The clone carrying this TCR beta chain was seen many times. Its cognate antigen is unknown. Trimming removed 4 bases at V and 6 bases at J, with 16 bases between. CDR1 and CDR2 (germline): SGHTA, FQGNSA. The CDR3 loop spans 15 amino acids. This sample was included in a study of T cell repertoires in cytomegalovirus infection. Study information: Shared public TCR beta signatures pointed to both CMV infection and a matching HLA type. Whole-study findings and limits: Pooled public TCR beta family frequency picked out CMV carriers with the relevant HLA. The response measured ex vivo was dominated by TCR beta clonotypes (HLA-C-restricted and CMV-specific).

TCRdb independently ran MiXCR on the reads; one entry per CDR3 protein. The sample includes around 350,000 distinct CDR3 sequences, 15% to 20% of them seen just once. Sequenced sample: PBMCs. The chain carries TRBV7-2 and TRBJ2-4, with D possibly TRBD1 on 6 matching bases. The TCR originated in a human donor in good health (CMV status not recorded). Some clones in this sample may be carry-over from other donors' samples. CDR3 coding DNA: TGTGCCAGCAGCTCATTACAGGGAACCCCAAACATTCAGTACTTC. Encoded protein: CASSSLQGTPNIQYF.